Below, 23 T cell receptor beta chains from the same sample are listed, as sequenced in a study of blood T cell repertoires in COVID-19. Sequenced by immunoSEQ multiplex PCR; TCRdb stores in-frame clones only, minus some. The profile shows approximately 110,000 clones, around 86% of them singletons. Sequencing input: peripheral blood. The receptor source for this set is a man aged 65 to 79 with acute or convalescent COVID-19.

This clone was found a few times. V and J are TRBV9 and TRBJ1-1; possible D gene TRBD1, 5 bases. Germline CDR1 is SGDLS and CDR2 is YYNGEE. Trimming removed 0 bases from V and 5 bases from J, with 17 bases in between. The CDR3 spans 16 residues. The CDR3 sequence is CASSVGSGLRITEAFF. The CDR3 nucleotides read TGTGCCAGCAGCGTAGGTTCAGGGTTGAGGATAACTGAAGCTTTCTTT.

The V gene is TRBV29-1, the J gene TRBJ1-4; possibly TRBD1 for D (6 bases). Germline CDR1 reads SQVTM; CDR2 reads ANQGSEA. The CDR3 sequence is 14 residues long. V was trimmed by 7 bases and J by 5 bases, leaving 17 bases between them. CDR3 sequence (DNA): TGCAGCGCACTCGGCCGGGGGGCGAATGAAAAACTGTTTTTT. Protein sequence: CSALGRGANEKLFF.

This chain links TRBV25-1 with TRBJ1-6; D gene ambiguous. The CDR3 consists of 16 residues. Trimming stripped 4 bases from V and 6 bases from J, with 16 bases between. Looked up from germline, CDR1 is MGHDK and CDR2 is SYGVNS. The CDR3 is CASSAHSSISNSPLHF. CDR3 DNA sequence: TGTGCCAGCAGTGCGCACAGTTCCATCTCTAATTCACCCCTCCACTTT.

This clone was counted only a few times. V and J are TRBV7-9 and TRBJ1-2, with D unclear. Germline CDR1 is SEHNR and CDR2 is FQNEAQ (reference sequence). The CDR3 has 15 residues. Trimming left V 1 base short and J 0 bases short, with 9 bases between. Written as DNA, the CDR3 is TGTGCCAGCAGCTTAGGGCAGCTAGCTAACTATGGCTACACCTTC. This encodes CASSLGQLANYGYTF.

The chain has TRBV4-2 and TRBJ1-3, with 8 bases aligning to TRBD1. The V segment lost 4 bases and the J segment 3 bases; nucleotides outside the gene matches: 2. Germline-derived CDR1 and CDR2 are LGHNA and YNFKEQ. This CDR3 is 14 amino acids long. The CDR3 loop reads CASSRDRGGNTIYF. The DNA for the CDR3 is TGTGCCAGCAGCCGAGACAGGGGTGGAAACACCATATATTTT.

The rearrangement links TRBV18 to TRBJ1-1; D might be TRBD1 (6 bases). V was shortened by 6 bases and J by 2 bases, with 16 bases between the two germline ends. The CDR3 is made up of 15 amino acids. The germline V gene encodes CDR1 KGHSH and CDR2 LQKENI. This CDR3 is CASSLIQGHNTEAFF. Written as DNA, the CDR3 is TGTGCCAGCTCCCTCATCCAGGGGCATAACACTGAAGCTTTCTTT.

The gene calls are TRBV6-6 and TRBJ2-6; the D is unclear. The CDR3 totals 13 residues. V lost 8 bases to trimming and J lost 3 bases, with 8 bases between them. The germline gives CDR1 MNHNY, CDR2 SVGAGI (reference sequence). CDR3 DNA: TGTGCCAGCTCCCTCGGTGGGGCCAACGTCCTGACTTTC. It translates to CASSLGGANVLTF.

This clone was counted a single time. The chain carries TRBV7-3 and TRBJ2-1; 7 bases match TRBD2. J lost 0 bases, V lost 2 bases, and 4 bases had no gene match. This CDR3 has 16 residues. The germline V gene encodes CDR1 SGHTA and CDR2 FQGTGA. CDR3 protein: CASSLDGGSSYNEQFF. The DNA for the CDR3 is TGTGCCAGCAGCTTAGATGGCGGGAGCTCCTACAATGAGCAGTTCTTC.

The chain recombines TRBV7-9 with TRBJ2-3, with 12 bases lining up with TRBD1. The CDR3 has 15 amino acids. Germline V lookup: CDR1 SEHNR, CDR2 FQNEAQ (reference sequence). V shed 11 bases and J 4 bases; nucleotides not matched to a gene: 10. In nucleotides, the CDR3 is TGTGCCTCAAATCCGGGACAGGGGGCTTCAGATACGCAGTATTTT. Translated: CASNPGQGASDTQYF. Combining the CDR3 with reference TRBV7-9 and TRBJ2-3 gives the whole variable domain DTGVSQNPRHKITKRGQNVTFRCDPISEHNRLYWYRQTLGQGPEFLTYFQNEAQLEKSRLLSDRFSAERPKGSFSTLEIQRTEQGDSAMYLCASNPGQGASDTQYFGPGTRLTVL.

This clone was observed a handful of times. The chain couples TRBV11-2 to TRBJ2-7, with D possibly matching TRBD2 (7 bases). This CDR3 spans 17 amino acids. V gave up 5 bases and J gave up 2 bases, with 22 bases separating them. CDR1 is SGHAT and CDR2 is FQNNGV in the germline V gene. The CDR3 loop reads CASSPIWGGRGAYEQYF. The DNA for the CDR3 is TGTGCCAGCAGCCCAATATGGGGGGGCAGAGGGGCCTACGAGCAGTACTTC.

The chain has TRBV9 and TRBJ2-4; a possible D gene is TRBD1 (5 bases). V shed 0 bases and J shed 8 bases, with 9 bases lying between them. CDR1 SGDLS and CDR2 YYNGEE come from the germline V gene. This CDR3 spans 13 amino acids. CDR3 protein: CASSVEGWDIQYF. CDR3 DNA: TGTGCCAGCAGCGTAGAGGGGTGGGACATTCAGTACTTC.

The chain carries TRBV3-1 (or the pseudogene TRBV3-2) and TRBJ2-6, with TRBD2 as a possible D gene (6 bases). V was pared by 4 bases and J by 0 bases, with 16 bases between. CDR3 size: 18 residues. Germline-derived CDR1 and CDR2 are LGHDT and YNNKEL (reference sequence). CDR3 in amino acids: CASSPSGVVFSGANVLTF. The CDR3 bases are TGTGCCAGCAGCCCCTCGGGGGTCGTTTTCTCTGGGGCCAACGTCCTGACTTTC.

The chain has TRBV28 and TRBJ1-1; D gene uncertain. The CDR3 is 12 residues long. In germline, CDR1 is MDHEN, CDR2 SYDVKM. Trimming left V 5 bases short and J 3 bases short, with 7 bases between. In DNA, the CDR3 is TGTGCCAGCAGTGCCCAGGACACTGAAGCTTTCTTT. It is translated as CASSAQDTEAFF. The full variable domain, completed using reference TRBV28 and TRBJ1-1, is DVKVTQSSRYLVKRTGEKVFLECVQDMDHENMFWYRQDPGLGLRLIYFSYDVKMKEKGDIPEGYSVSREKKERFSLILESASTNQTSMYLCASSAQDTEAFFGQGTRLTVV.

The chain joins TRBV6-1 to TRBJ1-2; no clear D gene. The CDR3 runs to 14 residues. Germline V gives CDR1 MNHNS, CDR2 SASEGT. V was trimmed by 0 bases and J by 2 bases, leaving 7 bases between them. The CDR3 DNA is TGTGCCAGCAGTGAAGCACACAGAAACTATGGCTACACCTTC. This sequence encodes CASSEAHRNYGYTF.

J is TRBJ2-2 and V is TRBV19; 7 positions match TRBD1. This CDR3 spans 14 amino acids. Germline-derived CDR1 and CDR2 are LNHDA and SQIVND (reference sequence). After removal of 5 bases from V and 5 bases from J, the junction contained 5 bases not matched to a gene. This CDR3 is CASSLGRGTGELFF. Here the CDR3 DNA reads TGTGCCAGTAGTTTGGGCAGGGGGACCGGGGAGCTGTTTTTT. The whole variable domain, remainder taken from reference TRBV19 and TRBJ2-2, is DGGITQSPKYLFRKEGQNVTLSCEQNLNHDAMYWYRQDPGQGLRLIYYSQIVNDFQKGDIAEGYSVSREKKESFPLTVTSAQKNPTAFYLCASSLGRGTGELFFGEGSRLTVL.

The J gene is TRBJ1-1, the V gene TRBV28; 7 nucleotides line up with TRBD1. J lost 5 bases, V lost 6 bases, and 6 bases had no gene match. The CDR3 has 13 amino acids. From germline, CDR1 is MDHEN and CDR2 SYDVKM. CDR3 DNA sequence: TGTGCCAGCAGGGGGCAGGGGGTAACTGAAGCTTTCTTT. Encoded protein: CASRGQGVTEAFF. The whole variable domain, remainder taken from reference TRBV28 and TRBJ1-1, is DVKVTQSSRYLVKRTGEKVFLECVQDMDHENMFWYRQDPGLGLRLIYFSYDVKMKEKGDIPEGYSVSREKKERFSLILESASTNQTSMYLCASRGQGVTEAFFGQGTRLTVV.

This clone was found once. The chain uses TRBV19 and TRBJ2-3; 8 bases align to TRBD1. CDR1 LNHDA and CDR2 SQIVND come from the germline V gene (reference sequence). V was pared by 4 bases and J by 4 bases, with 10 bases of the junction left unmatched. The CDR3 length is 16 residues. As DNA, the CDR3 is TGTGCCAGTAGTACTCGATCAGGACAGGGCCCAGATACGCAGTATTTT. This codes for CASSTRSGQGPDTQYF.

The gene calls are TRBV24-1 and TRBJ2-1; 8 bases agree with TRBD1. The CDR3 loop spans 17 amino acids. Per the germline V gene, CDR1 is KGHDR and CDR2 is SFDVKD. With 5 bases clipped from V and 7 bases from J, the junction kept 15 bases outside the gene matches. The CDR3 here is CATSAPTGVLSGNEQFF. CDR3 DNA sequence: TGTGCCACCAGTGCCCCGACAGGGGTGCTATCGGGGAATGAGCAGTTCTTC.

This clone was detected a few times. V usage is TRBV7-2 and J usage is TRBJ2-7, with D possibly being TRBD1 (6 bases). The CDR3 totals 13 residues. Trimming stripped 5 bases from V and 0 bases from J, with 8 bases between. CDR1 and CDR2 (germline): SGHTA, FQGNSA. CDR3 coding DNA: TGTGCCAGCAGCACCAGGGGCTCCTACGAGCAGTACTTC. Translated: CASSTRGSYEQYF.

The rearrangement uses TRBV5-6 and TRBJ2-7, with D possibly matching TRBD1 (6 bases). Deletions cut 0 bases from V and 2 bases from J, with 12 bases between. Germline CDR1 SGHDT, CDR2 YYEEEE. This CDR3 has 15 residues. CDR3 in DNA: TGTGCCAGCAGCTTGGGACAGGTCCGCCCCTACGAGCAGTACTTC. Translating it yields CASSLGQVRPYEQYF.

This rearrangement joins TRBV10-1 to TRBJ1-2; TRBD1 matches at 9 bases. The CDR3 loop spans 16 amino acids. After removal of 8 bases from V and 5 bases from J, the junction contained 15 bases not matched to a gene. Germline values: CDR1 WNHNN, CDR2 SYGVQD (reference sequence). CDR3 sequence: CASCVKDRGSPYGYTF. The CDR3 DNA is TGCGCCAGCTGCGTCAAAGACAGGGGGTCCCCGTATGGCTACACCTTC.

The V call is TRBV7-9, the J call TRBJ1-2, with TRBD1 matching 9 bases. CDR3 length: 13 residues. Germline V gives CDR1 SEHNR, CDR2 FQNEAQ (reference sequence). V shed 3 bases, J shed 7 bases, and the junction held 3 bases outside the gene matches. Here the CDR3 reads CASSLPGQGGYTF. The CDR3 DNA reads TGTGCCAGCAGCTTGCCGGGACAGGGTGGCTACACCTTC.

This chain links TRBV5-1 with TRBJ2-1; TRBD1 might be the D (5 bases). V lost 3 bases, J lost 7 bases, and 11 bases lay in between. This CDR3 has 13 residues. Germline loops: CDR1 SGHRS, CDR2 YFSETQ. CDR3 residues: CASSSRGKNEQFF. The CDR3 coding sequence is TGCGCCAGCAGCTCTAGGGGAAAGAATGAGCAGTTCTTC.